The 3 T cell receptor beta chains in this list originate from one sample, sequenced in a study of blood T cell repertoires in COVID-19 (dated by TCRdb to 2020 to 2022). Receptor amplification or capture employed the immunoSEQ multiplex PCR assay. Sourced from immuneACCESS, this table was stored by TCRdb with only in-frame sequences that have V and J called. A share of the clones is absent; for the studies checked, an unresolved V gene accounts for under half, and the remainder has no known explanation. The sample table shows about 320,000 clones, and 75% to 90% are seen once. The ten largest clones take up 5% of the sample. The sequencing sample was made of PBMCs or T cells enriched from blood (not recorded which). These receptors originate from a man in his thirties or forties who had recovered from COVID-19.

The gene calls are TRBV4-1 and TRBJ1-5; weak D call: TRBD1 (5 bases). The V end was cut by 0 bases, the J end by 5 bases, with 14 bases between. CDR1 and CDR2 (germline): MGHRA, YSYEKL. This CDR3 comprises 16 residues. CDR3 sequence reads: CASSQEDTSIHQPQHF. Here the CDR3 DNA reads TGCGCCAGCAGCCAAGAGGACACATCAATTCATCAGCCCCAGCATTTT.

Concerning this clone: Relative to the germline gene, one junction end is altered; a read error may explain this. The chain carries TRBV30 and TRBJ2-7; 9 nucleotides line up with TRBD1. Per the germline V gene, CDR1 is GTSNPN and CDR2 is SVGIG (reference sequence). This CDR3 is built from 12 residues. The CDR3 region has the DNA TGTGCCTGGAGCCCCATAGGGGACAGGGTATTCTTC. Protein product: CAWSPIGDRVFF.

V is TRBV18 and J is TRBJ1-2; D remains unclear. The germline V gene has CDR1 KGHSH and CDR2 LQKENI. Trimming removed 4 bases at V and 4 bases at J, with 19 bases between. The CDR3 covers 16 residues. The CDR3 DNA reads as TGTGCCAGCTCACTTCCCGAACAAGGACTCCTCTATGGCTACACCTTC. Residues: CASSLPEQGLLYGYTF. The whole variable domain, remainder taken from reference TRBV18 and TRBJ1-2, is NAGVMQNPRHLVRRRGQEARLRCSPMKGHSHVYWYRQLPEEGLKFMVYLQKENIIDESGMPKERFSAEFPKEGPSILRIQQVVRGDSAAYFCASSLPEQGLLYGYTFGSGTRLTVV.